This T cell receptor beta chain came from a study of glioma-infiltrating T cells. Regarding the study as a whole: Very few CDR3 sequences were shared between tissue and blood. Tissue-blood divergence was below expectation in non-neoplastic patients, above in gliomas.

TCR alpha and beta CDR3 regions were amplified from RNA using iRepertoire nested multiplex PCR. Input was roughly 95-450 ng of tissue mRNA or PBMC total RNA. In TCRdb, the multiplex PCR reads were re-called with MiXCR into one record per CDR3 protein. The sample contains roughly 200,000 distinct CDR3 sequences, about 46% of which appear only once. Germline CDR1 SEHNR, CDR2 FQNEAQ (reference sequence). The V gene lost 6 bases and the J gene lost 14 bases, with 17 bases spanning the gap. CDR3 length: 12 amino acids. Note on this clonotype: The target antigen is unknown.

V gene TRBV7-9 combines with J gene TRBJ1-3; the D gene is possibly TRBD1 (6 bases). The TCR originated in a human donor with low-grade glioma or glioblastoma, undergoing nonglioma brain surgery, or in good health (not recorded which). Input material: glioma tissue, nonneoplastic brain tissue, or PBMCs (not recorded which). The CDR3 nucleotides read TGTGCCAGCAGACCCGGGATGGACAGACTATATTTT. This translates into CASRPGMDRLYF.